The rows below give T cell receptor beta chains drawn from one sample of a study of blood T cells in healthy people across ages. A single record per CDR3 protein comes from TCRdb applying MiXCR to the 5' RACE reads. The sample yields 1 million or so distinct CDR3 sequences, less than 25% seen once. In addition, the sample was reused for a study of T cells of mothers and their children.

Source material: blood. The receptors were gathered from a girl under 10 years old in good health. Both conserved end residues are part of each CDR3. A D gene is named only where the DNA matches it firmly. Size is stated for part of the rows, as once, few or many counts, or as a class when the clone is expanded.

v_call	j_call	clone_size	d_call	cdr3_nt	cdr3_aa
TRBV12-3/TRBV12-4	TRBJ2-2	-	-	TGTGCCAGCGAACCCGAGGGGGGGATCGCCGGGGAGCTGTTTTTT	CASEPEGGIAGELFF
TRBV4-2	TRBJ2-5	-	TRBD2	TGTGCCAGCAGCCAAGAATACGAGACTAGCGGGATAGAGACCCAGTACTTC	CASSQEYETSGIETQYF
TRBV7-9	TRBJ1-1	few	-	TGTGCCAGCAGCTTCGGGGAAGACACTGAAGCTTTCTTT	CASSFGEDTEAFF
TRBV3-1	TRBJ1-1	-	TRBD1	TGTGCCAGCAGCCACGGGGACAGGACGGCTTTCTTT	CASSHGDRTAFF
TRBV27	TRBJ2-3	few	-	TGTGCCAGCAGTACGGACAGTTCGGCTAGGGGAACTTTTTGGGGAGATACGCAGTATTTT	CASSTDSSARGTFWGDTQYF
TRBV4-1	TRBJ2-7	-	-	TGCGCCAGCAGCCAAGAGATCAGGGCCCGCTCCTACGAGCAGTACTTC	CASSQEIRARSYEQYF
TRBV25-1	TRBJ1-2	-	-	TGTGCCAGCAGTGAACCGTCTTACGGCCTACCGGGCTACACCTTC	CASSEPSYGLPGYTF
TRBV5-1	TRBJ2-1	many	TRBD2	TGCGCCAGCAGCTTGGGTGCGGGAGGTAACAATGAGCAGTTCTTC	CASSLGAGGNNEQFF
TRBV5-1	TRBJ2-3	few	TRBD2	TGCGCCAGCAGCTGGTCGACTAGCGGGAATTTGGATACGCAGTATTTT	CASSWSTSGNLDTQYF
TRBV6-2/TRBV6-3	TRBJ1-2	-	-	TGTACCAGCAGCCTCCAGGGGCTGGATGGCTACACCTTC	CTSSLQGLDGYTF
TRBV6-1	TRBJ1-2	-	-	TGTGCCAGCAGTGACGTGTATGGCTACACCTTC	CASSDVYGYTF
TRBV5-6	TRBJ2-5	-	TRBD2	TGTGCCAGCAGCTTCGATGGAGAGAGGCGGGAGGGCCGTGAGACCCAGTACTTC	CASSFDGERREGRETQYF
TRBV11-2	TRBJ1-4	-	-	TGTGCCAGCAGCTTATTTTCGAATCCCACCCCTAATGAAAAACTGTTTTTT	CASSLFSNPTPNEKLFF
TRBV6-5	TRBJ2-5	-	TRBD2	TGTGCCAGCAGTTATGTACGGGGGGGCGTGGGGACCCAGTACTTC	CASSYVRGGVGTQYF
TRBV20-1	TRBJ2-7	few	-	TGCAGTGCTAAGGGCGTGACCTACGAGCAGTACTTC	CSAKGVTYEQYF
TRBV7-9	TRBJ2-7	-	TRBD1	TGTGCCAGCAGCGGGGACAGGGGCTCCTACGAGCAGTACTTC	CASSGDRGSYEQYF
TRBV9	TRBJ1-3	few	-	TGTGCCAGCAGCGACCGAGGGGTGGGTGGAAACACCATATATTTT	CASSDRGVGGNTIYF
TRBV6-5	TRBJ2-3	few	-	TGTGCCAGCAGTTCCGGGACTGGACGAGTTACGCAGTATTTT	CASSSGTGRVTQYF
TRBV12-5	TRBJ2-1	once	-	TGTGCTAGTGGTTTGAAGAATGAGCAGTTCTTC	CASGLKNEQFF
TRBV6-2/TRBV6-3	TRBJ1-2	few	-	TGTGCCAGCAGTTACTCCATCCCAGGGGAAGGCTACACCTTC	CASSYSIPGEGYTF
TRBV6-1	TRBJ1-2	-	-	TGTGCCAGCACCGTTAGGAGCCAAGGCTACACCTTC	CASTVRSQGYTF
TRBV2	TRBJ2-7	-	-	TGTGCCGGGGGTCAGGCAGGGGCCTACGAGCAGTACTTC	CAGGQAGAYEQYF
TRBV4-1	TRBJ1-2	few	-	TGCGCCGGCAGCCAACATCTTACAGAAAACTATGGCTACACCTTC	CAGSQHLTENYGYTF
TRBV4-1	TRBJ2-7	once	TRBD2	TGCGCCAGCAGCCAGGGTGTAAGCGGGAGGCTATACGAGCAGTACTTC	CASSQGVSGRLYEQYF
TRBV7-6	TRBJ2-1	-	-	TGTGCCAGCAGCTTAGGGCAGGACTGGACCTACAATGAGCAGTTCTTC	CASSLGQDWTYNEQFF
TRBV27	TRBJ1-6	-	TRBD1	TGTGCCAGCAGTCCGCAGACAGGGTCAACGTTGGGGTCACCCCTCCACTTT	CASSPQTGSTLGSPLHF
TRBV6-1	TRBJ2-3	-	TRBD1	TGTGCCAGCAGAACCGGGACAGGGGTCTTTCATACGCAGTATTTT	CASRTGTGVFHTQYF
TRBV12-2	TRBJ2-7	few	-	TGTGCAAGTCGCCCCGGGACGGCCAAGTGTTACTGCGAGCAGTACTTC	CASRPGTAKCYCEQYF
TRBV7-9	TRBJ2-7	-	-	TGTGCCAGCAGCTTAGTTAGCGAGGAGCAGTACTTC	CASSLVSEEQYF
TRBV6-5	TRBJ1-2	-	-	TGTGCCAGCAGCCAGCCCGGGAATGGCTACACCTTC	CASSQPGNGYTF
TRBV12-3/TRBV12-4	TRBJ2-4	-	-	TGTGCCAGCAGTTCCTCGGGCAAAGCCAAAAACATTCAGTACTTC	CASSSSGKAKNIQYF
TRBV7-3	TRBJ2-3	few	-	TGTGCCAGCAGCTCCCAGGGGGGGCGGTTAGATACGCAGTATTTT	CASSSQGGRLDTQYF
TRBV29-1	TRBJ2-4	-	TRBD1	TGCAGCGTGGGACAGACTGAAGGCATTCAGTACTTC	CSVGQTEGIQYF
TRBV15	TRBJ2-7	-	TRBD1	TGTGCCACCAGCAGAGATTGGGGGACAGGCCCAACTAGTTACGAGCAGTACTTC	CATSRDWGTGPTSYEQYF
TRBV7-2	TRBJ1-1	few	TRBD1	TGTGCCAGCAGCCCCCAGGGGGGGCCGGCCACTGAAGCTTTCTTT	CASSPQGGPATEAFF
TRBV20-1	TRBJ2-7	-	TRBD2	TGCAGTGCTGAAGCCGGGACTAGCGGCTCCTACGAGCAGTACTTC	CSAEAGTSGSYEQYF
TRBV4-3	TRBJ1-5	-	-	TGCGCCAGCAGCCAAACCATCCGGGGGGATCAGCCCCAGCATTTT	CASSQTIRGDQPQHF
TRBV11-1	TRBJ2-4	few	-	TGTGCCAGCAGACACCTGGGGCAAAACATTCAGTACTTC	CASRHLGQNIQYF
TRBV5-1	TRBJ2-7	-	-	TGCGCCAGCAGCTACGATTTGGACGAGCAGTACTTC	CASSYDLDEQYF
TRBV28	TRBJ2-1	few	TRBD2	TGTGCCAGCAGTGGGGGACTAGCGGGAGTCAATGAGCAGTTCTTC	CASSGGLAGVNEQFF
TRBV4-2	TRBJ1-2	few	TRBD1	TGTGCCAGCAGCCAATCGACAGGGTTGAATGGCTACACCTTC	CASSQSTGLNGYTF
TRBV11-2	TRBJ1-2	-	-	TGTGCCAGCAGCTCCGACAGCTCCTATAGCTACACCTTC	CASSSDSSYSYTF
TRBV2	TRBJ2-1	-	-	TGTGCCAGCAGTGAATTGGGAACCAATGAGCAGTTCTTC	CASSELGTNEQFF
TRBV12-5	TRBJ2-7	once	TRBD2	TGTGCTAGTGGTCCTGGACTAGCCCCCTACGAGCAGTACTTC	CASGPGLAPYEQYF
TRBV4-3	TRBJ1-5	many	-	TGCGCCAGCAGCCAAGCGGGCAATCAGCCCCAGCATTTT	CASSQAGNQPQHF
TRBV14	TRBJ2-1	-	-	TGTGCCAGCAGCCAATACCCAGCGGGTCGTATCTACAATGAGCAGTTCTTC	CASSQYPAGRIYNEQFF
TRBV7-8	TRBJ2-5	many	-	TGTGCCAGCAGCGGAATACCATCGGGACGGACCCAGTACTTC	CASSGIPSGRTQYF
TRBV7-9	TRBJ1-4	-	TRBD1	TGTGCCAGCAGCTCCGGAAAAGGGGGCGGGAGTGAAAAACTGTTTTTT	CASSSGKGGGSEKLFF
TRBV9	TRBJ1-3	few	-	TGTGCCAGCAGCGTAGAGGGAAGCCTCTCTGGAAACACCATATATTTT	CASSVEGSLSGNTIYF
TRBV29-1	TRBJ2-2	-	TRBD1	TGCAGCGTGGTGGGGGGACAGGTGGTTGAGCTGTTTTTT	CSVVGGQVVELFF
TRBV7-6	TRBJ1-1	-	TRBD1	TGTGCCAGCAGCCGCGATGCGGACAGGGCAACGAACACTGAAGCTTTCTTT	CASSRDADRATNTEAFF
TRBV20-1	TRBJ2-3	few	TRBD2	TGCAGTGCTAGAGGGGGAGCTAGCGGGGGGGCCGCAGATACGCAGTATTTT	CSARGGASGGAADTQYF
TRBV28	TRBJ2-7	few	-	TGTGCCAGCAGTTTCCCGGGAAACGAAATTCAGTACTTC	CASSFPGNEIQYF